This T cell receptor beta chain derives from a study of shared clonotypes between healthy human individuals. The germline V gene has CDR1 DFQATT and CDR2 SNEGSKA (reference sequence). Trimming cost V 3 bases and J 8 bases, with 7 bases left between them. The CDR3 has 10 amino acids. This clone was detected only once. CD4+ cells underwent separation, giving CD45RA+ naive and CD45RA-negative memory subsets. Using immunoSEQ multiplex PCR, the repertoire was profiled, and TCRdb retains in-frame clones only, with some absent. The table records approximately 980,000 clones, 76% of them present only once. Specimen: memory CD4+ T cells sorted from blood. Subset described: CD45RA-negative fraction. The chain joins TRBV20-1 to TRBJ1-2, with D perhaps TRBD1 (5 bases). The receptor comes from a man in his late teens or twenties in good health. The CDR3 sequence is CSASRGGYTF. The CDR3 bases are TGCAGTGCTAGTCGGGGCGGCTACACCTTC.